This TCR beta chain was documented in a study of human T cells and chemical hapten exposure. This clonotype was seen only a few times. What it binds is not known. As to time point: patch test 1, 2 weeks after DPC sensitization. Described treatment: therapeutic diphenylcyclopropenone sensitization with weekly scalp DPC. MiXCR was run by TCRdb on the RACE reads, yielding one entry per CDR3 protein. The profile covers approximately 71,000 distinct CDR3 sequences, with over 7.5% appearing a single time and 3.3% taken by the ten largest. Overall study findings and caveats: TCRs whose frequency exceeded 1 in 1000 remained the same following DPC sensitization.

Specimen: whole blood, collected in connection with sensitization to the hapten diphenylcyclopropenone (DPC). The origin of this receptor is a woman in her 40s with alopecia areata. Some clones in this sample may be carry-over from other donors' samples.

The CDR3 reads CASSLVWGNEQFF. The CDR3 DNA sequence: TGTGCCAGCAGCTTAGTATGGGGGAATGAGCAGTTCTTC. The chain is built from TRBV7-2 and TRBJ2-1; D could derive from TRBD1 or TRBD2 (5 bases each). Trimming took 1 base from V and 7 from J, leaving 8 bases between them. The CDR3 contains 13 residues. Germline loops: CDR1 SGHTA, CDR2 FQGNSA.